The 3 T cell receptor beta chains in this list originate from one sample, sequenced in a study of cytotoxic CD8 clonotypes in ibrutinib-treated CLL. Here immunoSEQ multiplex PCR was the method, and the copy in TCRdb shows in-frame clones only, minus some. This sample has about 140,000 clones, with roughly 80% found just once. The sequences come from PBMCs, collected after 12 months of ibrutinib treatment. Receptor source: a human donor with chronic lymphocytic leukemia.

This clone was recorded once. V is TRBV5-6 and J is TRBJ2-7; no clear D. The V and J ends lost 0 bases and 3 bases respectively, with 13 bases between them. The CDR3 is 15 residues long. CDR1 and CDR2 (germline): SGHDT, YYEEEE. CDR3 protein: CASSLAGRGFYEQYF. The CDR3 DNA is TGTGCCAGCAGCTTGGCCGGCAGAGGTTTCTACGAGCAGTACTTC.

The V gene is TRBV7-3, the J gene TRBJ2-7; 7 nucleotides agree with TRBD1. There are 14 residues in the CDR3. Germline CDR1 reads SGHTA; CDR2 reads FQGTGA. The ends lost 5 bases at V and 0 bases at J; junction bases unmatched: 4. CDR3 protein: CASSPQGSSYEQYF. For the CDR3, the DNA is TGTGCCAGCAGCCCACAGGGGTCCTCCTACGAGCAGTACTTC.

The V call is TRBV7-2, the J call TRBJ2-2, with D maybe TRBD2 (6 bases). The V and J ends lost 2 bases and 6 bases respectively, with 13 bases between them. Germline V gene sequence: CDR1 SGHTA, CDR2 FQGNSA. There are 15 residues in the CDR3. The CDR3 region has the DNA TGTGCCAGCAGCTTATTACGGGGAGGTCCCGGGGAGCTGTTTTTT. Encoded protein: CASSLLRGGPGELFF.